This T cell receptor beta chain comes out of a study of Graves' ophthalmopathy and Graves' hyperthyroidism. Findings of the study overall: Blood contained most expanded thyroid clonotypes exceeding 0.001 frequency. A 13-signature model separated ophthalmopathy from stable hyperthyroidism, about 88% sensitivity, 65% to 82% specificity.

RNA transcripts were the source from which TCR beta CDR3 regions were amplified. Second-round multiplex PCR came after first-round RT-PCR with HTBI primers. One entry per CDR3 protein results from TCRdb running MiXCR on the multiplex PCR reads. The sample has over a million distinct CDR3 sequences, about 35% seen once. On this clonotype itself: Its target is not known.

Germline assignment: CDR1 KGHDR and CDR2 SFDVKD. The CDR3 is made up of 12 amino acids. V trimming: 9 bases; J trimming: 0 bases; junction bases outside the gene matches: 1. Sequencing was done on a sample of peripheral blood or thyroid tissue (not recorded which). This rearrangement joins TRBV24-1 to TRBJ2-7, with 7 bases lining up with TRBD2. The clonotype was recovered from an adult man with Graves' hyperthyroidism. This CDR3 is CATERGSYEQYF. CDR3 in DNA: TGTGCCACCGAGCGGGGCTCCTACGAGCAGTACTTC.